This record covers a single T cell receptor (beta chain). Its antigen is unknown. This CDR3 contains 14 residues. Germline CDR1 and CDR2: PRHDT and FYEKMQ (reference sequence). V lost 3 bases to trimming and J lost 4 bases, with 13 bases between them. The entry originates in a study of cytotoxic CD8 clonotypes in ibrutinib-treated CLL. Whole-study context: Approximately ten relapsed/refractory, approximately 15 treatment-naive; around 18 IGHV unmutated.

Overall study results and limits: Clonality showed a rise at ibrutinib response that reversed toward baseline at progression.

This table comes from immunoSEQ multiplex PCR, and its TCRdb copy is limited to in-frame clones, with some not included. The repertoire includes 140,000 or so clones, around three quarters of them detected once, and about 13% sits in the top ten. The material sequenced was PBMCs, taken after 12 months of ibrutinib treatment. The chain couples TRBV13 to TRBJ2-7; perhaps TRBD2 as D (5 bases). The TCR originated in a human donor with chronic lymphocytic leukemia. CDR3 coding DNA: TGTGCCAGCAGCTTCCCCGGGCTAGCATACGAGCAGTACTTC. It translates to CASSFPGLAYEQYF.